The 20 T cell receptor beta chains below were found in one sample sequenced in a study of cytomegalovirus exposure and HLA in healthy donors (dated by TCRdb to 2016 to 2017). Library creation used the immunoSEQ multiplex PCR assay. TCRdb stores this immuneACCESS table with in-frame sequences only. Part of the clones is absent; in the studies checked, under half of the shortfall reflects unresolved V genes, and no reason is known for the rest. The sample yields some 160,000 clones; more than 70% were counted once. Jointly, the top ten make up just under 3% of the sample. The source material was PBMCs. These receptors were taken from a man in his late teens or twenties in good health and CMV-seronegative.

The CDR3 is CASSVPTGLDYGYTF. DNA of the CDR3: TGTGCCAGCAGCGTACCCACAGGGCTCGACTATGGCTACACCTTC. This chain uses TRBV5-4 with TRBJ1-2; weak D call: TRBD1 (6 bases). Germline V gene sequence: CDR1 SGHNT, CDR2 YYREEE (reference sequence). The V end lost 4 bases, the J end lost 3 bases, and 16 bases lay between the germline ends. This CDR3 comprises 15 residues.

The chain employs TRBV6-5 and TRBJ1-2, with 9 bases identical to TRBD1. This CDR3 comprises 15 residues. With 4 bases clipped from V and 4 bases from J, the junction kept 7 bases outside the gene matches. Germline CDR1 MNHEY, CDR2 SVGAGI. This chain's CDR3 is CASSSEDRGIYGYTF. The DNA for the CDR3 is TGTGCCAGCAGTTCCGAGGACAGGGGAATCTATGGCTACACCTTC.

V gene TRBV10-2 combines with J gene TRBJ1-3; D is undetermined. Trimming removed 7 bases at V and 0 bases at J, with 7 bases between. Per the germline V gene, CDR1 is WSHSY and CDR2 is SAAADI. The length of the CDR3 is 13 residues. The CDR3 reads CASTVASGNTIYF. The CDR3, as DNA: TGCGCCAGCACGGTAGCCTCTGGAAACACCATATATTTT.

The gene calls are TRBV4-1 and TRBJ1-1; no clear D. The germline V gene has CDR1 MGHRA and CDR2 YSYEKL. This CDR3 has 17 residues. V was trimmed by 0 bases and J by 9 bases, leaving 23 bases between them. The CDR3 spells CASSQERTTRVHRQAFF. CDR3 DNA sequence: TGCGCCAGCAGCCAAGAGAGGACCACGAGGGTCCATCGTCAAGCTTTCTTT.

CDR3 bases: TGTGCCAGCCTTTTCGCGGGAGCAGGTGAAGCTTTCTTT. It codes for CASLFAGAGEAFF. The genes are TRBV2 and TRBJ1-1; D is undetermined. Germline lookup yields CDR1 SNHLY and CDR2 FYNNEI. V was trimmed by 8 bases and J by 7 bases, leaving 17 bases between them. The CDR3 runs to 13 residues.

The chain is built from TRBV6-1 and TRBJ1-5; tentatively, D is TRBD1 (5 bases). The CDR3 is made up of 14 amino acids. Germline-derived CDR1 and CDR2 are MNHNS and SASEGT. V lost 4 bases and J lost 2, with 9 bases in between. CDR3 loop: CASSGGGGNQPQHF. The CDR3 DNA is TGTGCCAGCAGTGGTGGGGGGGGCAATCAGCCCCAGCATTTT.

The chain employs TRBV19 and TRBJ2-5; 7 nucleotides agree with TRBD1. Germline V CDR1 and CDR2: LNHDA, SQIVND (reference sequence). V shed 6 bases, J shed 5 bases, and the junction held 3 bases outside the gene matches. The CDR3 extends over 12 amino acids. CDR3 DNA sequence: TGTGCCAGTAGAGGGGGCCGGGAGACCCAGTACTTC. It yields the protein CASRGGRETQYF.

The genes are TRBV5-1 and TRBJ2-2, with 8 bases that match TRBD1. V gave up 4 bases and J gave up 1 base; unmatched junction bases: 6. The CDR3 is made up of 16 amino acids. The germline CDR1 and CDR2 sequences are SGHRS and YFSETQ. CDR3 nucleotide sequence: TGCGCCAGCAGCCCCCCCGGGACAGGGAACACCGGGGAGCTGTTTTTT. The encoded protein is CASSPPGTGNTGELFF. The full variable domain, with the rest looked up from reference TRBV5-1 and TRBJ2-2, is KAGVTQTPRYLIKTRGQQVTLSCSPISGHRSVSWYQQTPGQGLQFLFEYFSETQRNKGNFPGRFSGRQFSNSRSEMNVSTLELGDSALYLCASSPPGTGNTGELFFGEGSRLTVL.

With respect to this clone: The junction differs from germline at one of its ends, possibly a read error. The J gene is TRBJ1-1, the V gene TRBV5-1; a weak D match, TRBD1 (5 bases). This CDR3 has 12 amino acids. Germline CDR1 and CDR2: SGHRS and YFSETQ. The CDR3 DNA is TGCGCCAGCAGCTCCCAGGACACCGAAGCTTTCTTT. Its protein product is CASSSQDTEAFF.

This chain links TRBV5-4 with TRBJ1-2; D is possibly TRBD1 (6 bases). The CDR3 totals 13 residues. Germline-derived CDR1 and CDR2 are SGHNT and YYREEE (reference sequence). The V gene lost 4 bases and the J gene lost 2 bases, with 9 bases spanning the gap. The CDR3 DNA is TGTGCCAGCAGCCCGGACAGCAACTATGGCTACACCTTC. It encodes CASSPDSNYGYTF.

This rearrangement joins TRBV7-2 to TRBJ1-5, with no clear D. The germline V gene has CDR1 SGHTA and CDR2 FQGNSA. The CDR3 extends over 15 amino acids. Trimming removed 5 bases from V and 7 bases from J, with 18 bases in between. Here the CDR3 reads CASSTMGGIGQPQHF. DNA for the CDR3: TGTGCCAGCAGCACAATGGGAGGGATCGGGCAGCCCCAGCATTTT.

CDR3 sequence: CASSLLRNEQFF. As DNA, the CDR3 is TGTGCCAGCAGCCTCCTTCGGAATGAGCAGTTCTTC. The chain is built from TRBV7-6 and TRBJ2-1, with unresolved D. The germline V gene has CDR1 SGHVS and CDR2 FNYEAQ. Trimming left V 5 bases short and J 7 bases short, with 9 bases between. The CDR3 covers 12 residues.

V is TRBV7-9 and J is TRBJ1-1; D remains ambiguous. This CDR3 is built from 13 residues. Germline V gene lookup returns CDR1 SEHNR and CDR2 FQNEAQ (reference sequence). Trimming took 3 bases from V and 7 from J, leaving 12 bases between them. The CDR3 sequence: CASSFERENEAFF. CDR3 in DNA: TGTGCCAGCAGCTTTGAAAGGGAGAATGAAGCTTTCTTT.

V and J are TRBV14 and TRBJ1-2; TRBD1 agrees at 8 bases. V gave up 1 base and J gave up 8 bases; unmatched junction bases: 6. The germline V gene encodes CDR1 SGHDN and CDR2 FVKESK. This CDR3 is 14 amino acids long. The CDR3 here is CASSQVHRGKGYTF. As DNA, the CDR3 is TGTGCCAGCAGCCAAGTCCACAGGGGGAAAGGCTACACCTTC.

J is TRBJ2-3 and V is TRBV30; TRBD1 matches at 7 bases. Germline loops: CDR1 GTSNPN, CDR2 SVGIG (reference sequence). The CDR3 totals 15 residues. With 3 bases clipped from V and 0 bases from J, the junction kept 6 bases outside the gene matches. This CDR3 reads CAWSAGTASTDTQYF. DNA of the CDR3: TGTGCCTGGAGCGCCGGGACAGCTAGCACAGATACGCAGTATTTT. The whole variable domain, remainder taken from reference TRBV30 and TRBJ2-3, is SQTIHQWPATLVQPVGSPLSLECTVEGTSNPNLYWYRQAAGRGLQLLFYSVGIGQISSEVPQNLSASRPQDRQFILSSKKLLLSDSGFYLCAWSAGTASTDTQYFGPGTRLTVL.

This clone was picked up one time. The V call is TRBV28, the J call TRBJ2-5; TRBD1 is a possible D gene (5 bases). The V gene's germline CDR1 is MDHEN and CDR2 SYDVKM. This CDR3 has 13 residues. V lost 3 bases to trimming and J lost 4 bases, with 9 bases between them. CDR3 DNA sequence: TGTGCCAGCAGTTTCTTAAGGGGAGAGACCCAGTACTTC. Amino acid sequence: CASSFLRGETQYF.

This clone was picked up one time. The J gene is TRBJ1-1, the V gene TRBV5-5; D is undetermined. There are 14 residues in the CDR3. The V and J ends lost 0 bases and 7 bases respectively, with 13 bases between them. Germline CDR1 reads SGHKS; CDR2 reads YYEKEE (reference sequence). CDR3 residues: CASSLAPWPNEAFF. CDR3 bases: TGTGCCAGCAGCTTGGCCCCATGGCCAAATGAAGCTTTCTTT.

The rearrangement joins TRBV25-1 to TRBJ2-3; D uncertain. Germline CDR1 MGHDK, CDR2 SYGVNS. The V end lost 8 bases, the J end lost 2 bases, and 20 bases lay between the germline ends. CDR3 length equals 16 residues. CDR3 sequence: CASFYGTPLNTDTQYF. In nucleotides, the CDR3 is TGTGCCAGCTTCTACGGCACTCCACTAAACACAGATACGCAGTATTTT.

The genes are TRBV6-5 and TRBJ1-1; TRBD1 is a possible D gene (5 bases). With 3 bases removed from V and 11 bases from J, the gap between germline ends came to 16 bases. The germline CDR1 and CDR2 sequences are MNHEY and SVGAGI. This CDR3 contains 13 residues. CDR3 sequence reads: CASSYSMGGEAFF. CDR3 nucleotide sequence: TGTGCCAGCAGTTATTCGATGGGGGGGGAGGCTTTCTTT.

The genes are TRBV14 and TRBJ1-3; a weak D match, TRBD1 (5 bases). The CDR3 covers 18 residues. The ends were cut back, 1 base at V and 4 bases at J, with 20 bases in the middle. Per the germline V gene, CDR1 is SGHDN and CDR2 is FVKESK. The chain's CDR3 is CASSQGIRQAGLGNTIYF. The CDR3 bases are TGTGCCAGCAGCCAAGGAATTCGTCAGGCGGGGCTCGGAAACACCATATATTTT.